The 20 T cell receptor beta chains below come from one sample, sequenced in a study of cytomegalovirus exposure and HLA in healthy donors. A multiplex PCR was run with 60 Vbeta primers and 13 Jbeta primers. TCRdb keeps only in-frame clones here, not all; method: immunoSEQ multiplex PCR. The sample includes 90,000 to 100,000 clones, approximately 72% of them seen just once. Sequences were obtained from PBMCs. The receptor source for this set is a middle-aged man in good health and CMV-seropositive.

This clone is a singleton in its sample. The chain recombines TRBV4-2 with TRBJ1-4; 9 bases map to TRBD1. After removal of 4 bases from V and 5 bases from J, the junction contained 5 bases not matched to a gene. This CDR3 spans 15 amino acids. Germline V gives CDR1 LGHNA, CDR2 YNFKEQ. This chain's CDR3 is CASSPRTGVNEKLFF. Here the CDR3 DNA reads TGTGCCAGCAGCCCGCGGACAGGGGTGAATGAAAAACTGTTTTTT.

V and J are TRBV6-6 and TRBJ1-4; 8 bases agree with TRBD1. In germline, CDR1 is MNHNY, CDR2 SVGAGI (reference sequence). This CDR3 is built from 13 residues. The trim removed 10 bases at V and 7 bases at J, leaving 8 bases unmatched. In DNA form, the CDR3 reads TGTGCCATCCAAACCGGGACAGGTGAAAAACTGTTTTTT. Translating gives CAIQTGTGEKLFF.

The chain uses TRBV28 and TRBJ2-7, with D maybe TRBD2 (6 bases). Trimming stripped 5 bases from V and 3 bases from J, with 17 bases between. The CDR3 runs to 15 residues. Germline CDR1 MDHEN, CDR2 SYDVKM. This CDR3 reads CASSASWGVSYEQYF. In nucleotides, the CDR3 is TGTGCCAGCAGTGCTTCGTGGGGGGTAAGCTACGAGCAGTACTTC.

This clone was seen only a few times. The rearrangement uses TRBV7-9 and TRBJ1-2; a weak D match, TRBD1 (5 bases). Trimming cost V 2 bases and J 1 base, with 23 bases left between them. Germline V gene sequence: CDR1 SEHNR, CDR2 FQNEAQ (reference sequence). The CDR3 spans 19 residues. The CDR3 reads CASSLSFVGTSRGNYGYTF. The CDR3 DNA sequence: TGTGCCAGCAGCTTATCCTTTGTCGGTACGTCAAGGGGTAACTATGGCTACACCTTC.

This clone was seen more than once but under ten times. The CDR3 here is CASSPTHRQGAGEQYF. CDR3 bases: TGTGCCAGCAGCCCAACACACCGCCAGGGGGCTGGGGAGCAGTACTTC. The chain employs TRBV7-9 and TRBJ2-7; 8 positions match TRBD1. The junction had 16 bases not matched to a gene; V was cut back by 5 bases and J by 7 bases. CDR3 length equals 16 residues. Germline V CDR1 and CDR2: SEHNR, FQNEAQ (reference sequence).

The J gene is TRBJ2-1, the V gene TRBV5-4; D perhaps matches TRBD2 (6 bases). Looked up from germline, CDR1 is SGHNT and CDR2 is YYREEE (reference sequence). This CDR3 spans 18 amino acids. Trimming took off 5 bases at V and 1 base at J, with 22 bases between the two ends. For the CDR3, the DNA is TGTGCCAGCAGGCCGGGTCCAGGCGGGGCGGCATCCTACAATGAGCAGTTCTTC. It is translated as CASRPGPGGAASYNEQFF.

The chain couples TRBV14 to TRBJ2-1, with 9 bases matching TRBD2. The V segment lost 4 bases and the J segment 4 bases; nucleotides outside the gene matches: 2. The CDR3 spans 14 residues. CDR1 and CDR2 from the germline V gene are SGHDN and FVKESK. The CDR3 reads CASSRLAVYNEQFF. CDR3 DNA: TGTGCCAGCAGCCGACTAGCGGTATACAATGAGCAGTTCTTC.

This clone was seen more than once but under ten times. V is TRBV12-2 and J is TRBJ2-1; TRBD1, the table's D call, lacks a check against the DNA. TRBV12-2 is designated a pseudogene. CDR3 length equals 16 residues. The CDR3: CASRPLGTGKYNEQFF. The CDR3 DNA follows: TGTGCAAGTCGCCCCTTAGGGACAGGGAAATACAATGAGCAGTTCTTC.

The CDR3 DNA follows: TGTGCCAGCAGCTTAGCGCCAGGGTTCTATGGCTACACCTTC. Protein product: CASSLAPGFYGYTF. The chain recombines TRBV7-9 with TRBJ1-2, with D possibly TRBD1 on 5 matching bases. V lost 0 bases and J lost 4, with 9 bases in between. Germline lookup yields CDR1 SEHNR and CDR2 FQNEAQ (reference sequence). CDR3 length: 14 residues.

For this clone: At one boundary the junction diverges from the germline segment, which might be a read error. This chain joins TRBV27 and TRBJ2-5; a possible D gene is TRBD1 (6 bases). Germline V CDR1 and CDR2: MNHEY, SMNVEV (reference sequence). This CDR3 has 15 amino acids. CDR3 nucleotide sequence: TGTGCCAGCAGTAAAATCGACAGGTCTCAAGAGACCCGGTACTTC. Its translation is CASSKIDRSQETRYF.

The chain joins TRBV28 to TRBJ1-2; 7 positions match TRBD1. This CDR3 has 13 residues. The germline gives CDR1 MDHEN, CDR2 SYDVKM. The ends lost 7 bases at V and 8 bases at J; junction bases unmatched: 10. As DNA, the CDR3 is TGTGCCAGCATCTTCCGACAGGGATTAGGCTACACCTTC. This codes for CASIFRQGLGYTF.

The gene calls are TRBV4-2 and TRBJ2-2, with a tentative D call TRBD1 (5 bases). CDR1 and CDR2 from the germline V gene are LGHNA and YNFKEQ. This CDR3 has 15 residues. The V end was cut by 2 bases, the J end by 2 bases, with 9 bases between. The CDR3 loop reads CASSQQQDNTGELFF. In DNA, the CDR3 is TGTGCCAGCAGCCAACAACAGGACAACACCGGGGAGCTGTTTTTT.

This clone showed up just a few times. CDR3 sequence: CASSLGVGTGYEQYF. The CDR3 DNA sequence: TGTGCCAGCAGCTTAGGAGTTGGAACGGGCTACGAGCAGTACTTC. This chain links TRBV7-2 with TRBJ2-7, with D hard to call. V lost 1 base and J 3 bases, leaving 13 bases between the germline ends. In germline, CDR1 is SGHTA, CDR2 FQGNSA. CDR3 length equals 15 residues. The variable domain in full, completed from reference TRBV7-2 and TRBJ2-7, reads GAGVSQSPSNKVTEKGKDVELRCDPISGHTALYWYRQSLGQGLEFLIYFQGNSAPDKSGLPSDRFSAERTGGSVSTLTIQRTQQEDSAVYLCASSLGVGTGYEQYFGPGTRLTVT.

V usage is TRBV18 and J usage is TRBJ1-1, with D maybe TRBD1 (5 bases). This CDR3 has 13 amino acids. The V end was cut by 5 bases, the J end by 1 base, with 8 bases between. Germline lookup yields CDR1 KGHSH and CDR2 LQKENI. CDR3 amino acids: CASSGQANTEAFF. CDR3 coding DNA: TGTGCCAGCTCAGGACAAGCGAACACTGAAGCTTTCTTT.

As for this clone: One end of the junction fails to match germline, which may point to a read error. V and J are TRBV7-7 and TRBJ2-7; D is perhaps TRBD2 (6 bases). CDR3 length: 15 amino acids. From germline, CDR1 is SSHAT and CDR2 FNYEAQ (reference sequence). This CDR3 is CASSPLTGALSEQYF. CDR3 in DNA: TGTGCTAGCAGCCCCCTGACGGGAGCCCTCTCGGAGCAGTACTTC.

The chain is built from TRBV28 and TRBJ2-7, with 11 bases that match TRBD1. This CDR3 region has 15 residues. Per germline, CDR1 MDHEN and CDR2 SYDVKM. Germline trimming cut 6 bases from V and 7 bases from J; bases unmatched to any gene: 11. The CDR3 loop is CASRRPGQGVWEQYF. Written as DNA, the CDR3 is TGTGCCAGCAGAAGGCCGGGACAGGGGGTTTGGGAGCAGTACTTC.

V gene TRBV2 combines with J gene TRBJ1-5; possibly TRBD1 for D (6 bases). There are 15 residues in the CDR3. V lost 0 bases to trimming and J lost 8 bases, with 14 bases between them. Germline values: CDR1 SNHLY, CDR2 FYNNEI. The CDR3: CASSEARQGNEPQHF. CDR3 DNA: TGTGCCAGCAGTGAAGCCCGGCAGGGGAATGAGCCCCAGCATTTT.

The chain recombines TRBV7-8 with TRBJ2-7; 8 bases line up with TRBD2. The length of the CDR3 is 14 residues. The germline gives CDR1 SGHVS, CDR2 FQNEAQ. V lost 3 bases to trimming and J lost 7 bases; unmatched junction nucleotides: 8. DNA of the CDR3: TGTGCCAGCAGCTTGCGGGAGGACGGGGCTGAGCAGTACTTC. Protein: CASSLREDGAEQYF.

The chain employs TRBV2 and TRBJ2-5; 8 bases are a match to TRBD2. CDR3 size: 11 residues. The germline V gene has CDR1 SNHLY and CDR2 FYNNEI. J gave up 5 bases and V 9 bases, and 2 bases lay outside the gene matches. DNA for the CDR3: TGTGCCAGTAGCGGGGCGGAGACCCAGTACTTC. It translates to CASSGAETQYF.

The rearrangement joins TRBV15 to TRBJ1-4, with a weak D call TRBD1 (5 bases). V lost 3 bases to trimming and J lost 5 bases, with 7 bases between them. Germline-derived CDR1 and CDR2 are LNHNV and YYDKDF (reference sequence). This CDR3 is 13 amino acids long. For the CDR3, the DNA is TGTGCCACCAGCAGGGGGGGGAATGAAAAACTGTTTTTT. Protein sequence: CATSRGGNEKLFF.